One sample yielded the 13 T cell receptor beta chains listed below, sequenced in a study of shared clonotypes between healthy human individuals (dated by TCRdb to 2020 to 2021). Libraries came from the immunoSEQ multiplex PCR assay. Imported from immuneACCESS, the table was reduced by TCRdb to in-frame sequences with V and J called. These copies leave out some clones; in studies compared against another copy, an unresolved V gene accounts for under half, and the cause of the remainder is not known. Within this sample are 1.5 million to 2.5 million clones, with approximately 95% of them counted one time only. In total, the top ten clones hold under 1.5% of the sample. CD8 naive samples were obtained by positive selection for CCR7 among CD45RO-negative cells, yielding a CD45RA+CCR7+ population from which TemRA cells were excluded. The sequencing sample was made of naive CD8+ T cells sorted from blood. Interpreted using the paper, the cell subset or site label stands for: CD45RA+CCR7+. The source is a man between 18 and 29 years old in good health.

This clone was detected a few times. This CDR3 is also generated by other DNA sequences in the sample. The rearrangement uses TRBV6-1 and TRBJ1-1, with D uncertain. Germline CDR1 reads MNHNS; CDR2 reads SASEGT. V was trimmed by 2 bases and J by 2 bases, leaving 0 bases between them. The CDR3 sequence is 11 residues long. In DNA, the CDR3 is TGTGCCAGCAGTGAAAACACTGAAGCTTTCTTT. This sequence encodes CASSENTEAFF.

This chain uses TRBV30 with TRBJ2-5; D is tentatively TRBD1 or TRBD2 (5 bases each). The CDR3 sequence is 10 residues long. The germline gives CDR1 GTSNPN, CDR2 SVGIG (reference sequence). V was shortened by 1 base and J by 11 bases, with 8 bases between the two germline ends. The CDR3 bases are TGTGCCTGGAGTGAAGGGGAGCAGTACTTC. This gives the protein CAWSEGEQYF.

The CDR3 reads CASSLAAIYEQYF. In nucleotides, the CDR3 is TGTGCCAGCAGCTTGGCGGCAATCTACGAGCAGTACTTC. This sequence joins TRBV5-6 and TRBJ2-7; D uncertain. The V gene lost 0 bases and the J gene lost 3 bases, with 7 bases spanning the gap. This CDR3 contains 13 residues. Germline V lookup: CDR1 SGHDT, CDR2 YYEEEE.

With regard to this clone: Being one base from a much bigger clone, this may be a read error. Different DNA sequences within this sample yield the same CDR3. The V call is TRBV27, the J call TRBJ2-7, with D perhaps TRBD1 (8 bases). The CDR3 contains 14 residues. Germline V lookup: CDR1 MNHEY, CDR2 SMNVEV (reference sequence). The CDR3 nucleotides are TGCGCCAGCAGTCGAGCGGGACAGGAATACGAGCAGTACTTC. This encodes CASSRAGQEYEQYF.

The rearrangement joins TRBV7-9 to TRBJ1-1; D remains unclear. This CDR3 has 13 residues. CDR1 is SEHNR and CDR2 is FQNEAQ in the germline V gene (reference sequence). Trimming cost V 5 bases and J 4 bases, with 11 bases left between them. The CDR3 sequence: CASSPPGSTEAFF. In DNA, the CDR3 is TGTGCCAGCAGCCCCCCGGGTAGCACTGAAGCTTTCTTT.

Points on this clone: This sample also contains other DNA sequences that code for the same CDR3. The gene calls are TRBV27 and TRBJ2-7; no clear D. Per germline, CDR1 MNHEY and CDR2 SMNVEV (reference sequence). This CDR3 has 13 amino acids. Trimming removed 6 bases from V and 0 bases from J, with 9 bases in between. CDR3 region: CASSYLSSYEQYF. CDR3 DNA sequence: TGTGCCAGCAGCTACCTCAGCTCCTACGAGCAGTACTTC.

V gene TRBV4-1 combines with J gene TRBJ1-4; a possible D gene is TRBD1 (5 bases). The V end was cut by 5 bases, the J end by 5 bases, with 9 bases between. The CDR3 has 13 residues. Germline CDR1 is MGHRA and CDR2 is YSYEKL. The chain's CDR3 is CASSLRQNEKLFF. The CDR3 DNA reads TGCGCCAGCAGCTTGCGACAGAATGAAAAACTGTTTTTT.

This clone was counted between two and nine times. The V and J genes are TRBV7-9 and TRBJ2-7; D not certain. CDR3 length equals 13 residues. Trimming shortened V by 1 base and J by 3 bases, and 7 bases separated the two germline ends. Germline V CDR1 and CDR2: SEHNR, FQNEAQ (reference sequence). Here the CDR3 reads CASSLDPDYEQYF. Written as DNA, the CDR3 is TGTGCCAGCAGCTTAGACCCCGACTACGAGCAGTACTTC.

The sample holds one count of this clone. The chain combines TRBV7-9 with TRBJ1-2; TRBD1 might be the D (6 bases). Looked up from germline, CDR1 is SEHNR and CDR2 is FQNEAQ (reference sequence). Trimming stripped 1 base from V and 8 bases from J, with 11 bases between. This CDR3 spans 13 amino acids. The CDR3 sequence is CASSLEGGVGYTF. The CDR3 nucleotides are TGTGCCAGCAGCTTAGAAGGGGGAGTGGGCTACACCTTC.

On this clone: The sample holds other DNA sequences that translate to the same CDR3. The chain recombines TRBV6-5 with TRBJ2-2; TRBD2 is a possible D gene (5 bases). With 1 base removed from V and 5 bases from J, the gap between germline ends came to 8 bases. This CDR3 spans 14 amino acids. The germline CDR1 and CDR2 sequences are MNHEY and SVGAGI. The CDR3 loop reads CASSYFRGTGELFF. CDR3 bases: TGTGCCAGCAGTTACTTCCGCGGGACCGGGGAGCTGTTTTTT.

This clone was picked up one time. The chain carries TRBV5-8 and TRBJ2-5, with D tentatively TRBD2 (5 bases). The CDR3 spans 15 residues. Germline loops: CDR1 SGHTS, CDR2 YDEGEE. V was shortened by 7 bases and J by 1 base, with 17 bases between the two germline ends. In nucleotides, the CDR3 is TGTGCCAGCTCTGAGGGCGACTTCTCCCAAGAGACCCAGTACTTC. As protein: CASSEGDFSQETQYF.

The chain recombines TRBV2 with TRBJ1-6; 8 bases agree with TRBD1. This CDR3 is built from 15 residues. Trimming cost V 4 bases and J 7 bases; bases outside gene matches: 6. CDR1 and CDR2 from the germline V gene are SNHLY and FYNNEI. The CDR3 nucleotides read TGTGCCAGCAGTGCCAGCGGACAGGGCAATTCACCCCTCCACTTT. Its protein product is CASSASGQGNSPLHF. The full variable domain, rest sourced from reference TRBV2 and TRBJ1-6, is EPEVTQTPSHQVTQMGQEVILRCVPISNHLYFYWYRQILGQKVEFLVSFYNNEISEKSEIFDDQFSVERPDGSNFTLKIRSTKLEDSAMYFCASSASGQGNSPLHFGNGTRLTVT.

This clone is a singleton in its sample. This specimen includes other DNA sequences encoding the same CDR3. The CDR3 DNA is TGTGCCAGTAGTATAGGTCTAGCGGACTACAATGAGCAGTTCTTC. Protein product: CASSIGLADYNEQFF. V usage is TRBV19 and J usage is TRBJ2-1, with TRBD2 matching over 7 bases. The CDR3 totals 15 residues. CDR1 is LNHDA and CDR2 is SQIVND in the germline V gene (reference sequence). J gave up 3 bases and V 1 base, and 3 bases lay outside the gene matches.